The rows below give T cell receptor beta chains drawn from one sample of a study of naive and memory T cell subsets. MiXCR, run by TCRdb on the UMI-ligation and nested PCR reads, gives a single entry per CDR3 protein. The sample holds just over 80,000 distinct CDR3 sequences; roughly 9.3% are singletons and the top ten take 1.2%. The sequenced sample was naive CD8+ T cells from blood. Receptors were obtained from a human donor in good health. The CDR3 runs from the conserved cysteine through the conserved F or W. D genes are given only for firm matches. For some rows the clone size is stated as once, few or many, or as a class when expanded; others skip it.

NA	TRBV4-2	few	TRBJ1-1	TGTGCCAGCAGCCAGAAAGAAGGGGGTGGCACTGAAGCTTTCTTT	CASSQKEGGGTEAFF
TRBD2	TRBV29-1	NA	TRBJ2-3	TGCAGCGCCTGGATGATAGCGGGAGGAGGGTCCTATAGCACAGATACGCAGTATTTT	CSAWMIAGGGSYSTDTQYF
TRBD1	TRBV15	NA	TRBJ1-5	TGTGCCACCAGCAGACAGGGGGGGTCGAATCAGCCCCAGCATTTT	CATSRQGGSNQPQHF
TRBD2	TRBV27	many	TRBJ2-1	TGTGCCAGCAGTCTGACTAGCGGGATCTACAATGAGCAGTTCTTC	CASSLTSGIYNEQFF
NA	TRBV27	few	TRBJ2-1	TGTGCCAGCAGTCCCGGACAGAGATACAATGAGCAGTTCTTC	CASSPGQRYNEQFF
TRBD1	TRBV7-2	NA	TRBJ1-5	TGTGCCAGCAGCTCCTCAGGGGGATTTCAGCCCCAGCATTTT	CASSSSGGFQPQHF
NA	TRBV7-9	few	TRBJ2-1	TGTGCCAGCAGACGGAACAATGAGCAGTTCTTC	CASRRNNEQFF
TRBD2	TRBV27	NA	TRBJ2-5	TGTGCCAGCAGTTTGGGGACTAGCGGGAGTTGGGGGCAAGAGACCCAGTACTTC	CASSLGTSGSWGQETQYF
NA	TRBV12-3/TRBV12-4	NA	TRBJ1-2	TGTGCCAGCCGAGCGGGGGCAGGCTATGGCTACACCTTC	CASRAGAGYGYTF
NA	TRBV19	many	TRBJ2-7	TGTGCCAGTAGTATTGCGAGCTCCTACGAGCAGTACTTC	CASSIASSYEQYF
NA	TRBV28	NA	TRBJ1-1	TGTGCCAGCAGTTTAGGATTTATGGGGAACACTGAAGCTTTCTTT	CASSLGFMGNTEAFF
NA	TRBV7-9	few	TRBJ2-2	TGTGCCAGCAGGCCTCCGGAACTAGTCGTCACCGGGGAGCTGTTTTTT	CASRPPELVVTGELFF
NA	TRBV29-1	many	TRBJ2-2	TGCAGCGTTGGTTTCACTGGGGGGGCCGGGGCCGGGGAGCTGTTTTTT	CSVGFTGGAGAGELFF
NA	TRBV5-6	many	TRBJ2-1	TGTGCCAGCAGCTTGGGGACTAAGGTTCAGTTCTTC	CASSLGTKVQFF
TRBD2	TRBV11-2	NA	TRBJ2-7	TGTGCCAGCAGCTTAGGACTAGCCCTTTCCTACGAGCAGTACTTC	CASSLGLALSYEQYF
NA	TRBV20-1	NA	TRBJ2-7	TGCAGATCGGGCCCCGGGGGTTACGAGCAGTACTTC	CRSGPGGYEQYF
NA	TRBV2	many	TRBJ2-2	TGTGCCAGCAGTGACTGGACTGGGGAGCTGTTTTTT	CASSDWTGELFF
NA	TRBV2	few	TRBJ2-7	TGTGCCAGCGCATCGAGGGACTCCAGCGTTTTCTCCTACGAGCAGTACTTC	CASASRDSSVFSYEQYF
NA	TRBV29-1	few	TRBJ2-1	TGCAGCGTTGTAGTGGTCCTAGGTGGAGATGAGCAGTTCTTC	CSVVVVLGGDEQFF
TRBD2	TRBV7-9	NA	TRBJ2-5	TGTGCCAGCAGCTCGGGACTAGCGTTCCCAGAGACCCAGTACTTC	CASSSGLAFPETQYF
TRBD2	TRBV20-1	many	TRBJ2-3	TGCAGTGGACTAGCGGGACACACAGATACGCAGTATTTT	CSGLAGHTDTQYF
NA	TRBV15	many	TRBJ2-7	TGTGCCACCAGCAGAGATCGGAGCTCCTACGAGCAGTACTTC	CATSRDRSSYEQYF
NA	TRBV6-5	many	TRBJ2-1	TGTGCCAGCAGTTACTCCTCTTACAATGAGCAGTTCTTC	CASSYSSYNEQFF
TRBD2	TRBV29-1	many	TRBJ2-7	TGCAGCGTTGAGGGACTAGCGGGAGTGTCGTCCTACGAGCAGTACTTC	CSVEGLAGVSSYEQYF